Shown below are 28 T cell receptor beta chains from a single sample sequenced in a study of cytomegalovirus exposure and HLA in healthy donors. PCR amplification relied on 60 Vbeta primers (plus 13 Jbeta primers). Generated by immunoSEQ multiplex PCR, the TCRdb table keeps only in-frame clones and is missing some. The sample lists some 200,000 clones, about 80% occurring once. Sequenced material: PBMCs. These receptors all come from a boy under 18 in good health and CMV-seronegative.

The V call is TRBV6-1, the J call TRBJ2-7; D might be TRBD2 (6 bases). This CDR3 contains 12 residues. Germline CDR1 reads MNHNS; CDR2 reads SASEGT. Trimming left V 1 base short and J 10 bases short, with 11 bases between. The CDR3 reads CASSEDYGRQYF. The CDR3 bases are TGTGCCAGCAGTGAAGATTACGGGAGACAGTACTTC.

The chain has TRBV2 and TRBJ1-2; a possible D gene is TRBD1 (6 bases). CDR1 and CDR2 (germline): SNHLY, FYNNEI. The CDR3 length is 13 residues. V lost 7 bases to trimming and J lost 5 bases, with 14 bases between them. The CDR3 is CASILTGVYGYTF. Here the CDR3 DNA reads TGTGCCAGCATTCTGACAGGAGTATATGGCTACACCTTC.

This rearrangement joins TRBV23-1 to TRBJ1-1, with 7 bases that match TRBD1. TRBV23-1 is designated an ORF whose function remains uncertain. With V trimmed by 3 bases and J by 0 bases, 1 base remained unmatched. This CDR3 contains 14 residues. The CDR3 DNA follows: TGCGCCAGCAGTCAGGGACAGATGAACACTGAAGCTTTCTTT. The encoded protein is CASSQGQMNTEAFF.

V gene TRBV9 combines with J gene TRBJ2-3; D perhaps matches TRBD2 (5 bases). The length of the CDR3 is 14 residues. From germline, CDR1 is SGDLS and CDR2 YYNGEE. Deletions cut 4 bases from V and 4 bases from J, with 13 bases between. The CDR3 nucleotides read TGTGCCAGCAGCCCGCGGGCCCTGGCAGATACGCAGTATTTT. This encodes CASSPRALADTQYF. The full variable domain, completed using reference TRBV9 and TRBJ2-3, is DSGVTQTPKHLITATGQRVTLRCSPRSGDLSVYWYQQSLDQGLQFLIQYYNGEERAKGNILERFSAQQFPDLHSELNLSSLELGDSALYFCASSPRALADTQYFGPGTRLTVL.

Only one count was recorded for this clone. The chain carries TRBV5-1 and TRBJ2-5; no firm D call. Germline V gene data show CDR1 as SGHRS and CDR2 as YFSETQ. V was clipped by 4 bases and J by 1 base, with 11 bases between them. The CDR3 is 14 residues long. Here the CDR3 DNA reads TGCGCCAGCAGCCCCCGCCGACTCCAAGAGACCCAGTACTTC. This translates into CASSPRRLQETQYF.

The rearrangement uses TRBV9 and TRBJ2-7, with 7 bases identical to TRBD2. CDR3 length: 15 residues. V shed 0 bases and J 7 bases; nucleotides not matched to a gene: 10. The germline V gene has CDR1 SGDLS and CDR2 YYNGEE. The CDR3 loop is CASSVGASGREEQYF. CDR3 nucleotide sequence: TGTGCCAGCAGCGTAGGGGCTAGCGGCCGTGAAGAGCAGTACTTC.

The genes are TRBV5-4 and TRBJ2-1; D gene unclear. The ends were cut back, 4 bases at V and 0 bases at J, with 8 bases in the middle. Germline CDR1 and CDR2: SGHNT and YYREEE (reference sequence). The CDR3 is 14 residues long. As DNA, the CDR3 is TGTGCCAGCAGCGTGGATCACTCCTACAATGAGCAGTTCTTC. Protein sequence: CASSVDHSYNEQFF.

This chain uses TRBV11-3 with TRBJ1-1, with TRBD1 as a possible D gene (5 bases). The CDR3 has 14 amino acids. CDR1 and CDR2 from the germline V gene are SGHNT and YENEEA. With 1 base removed from V and 6 bases from J, the gap between germline ends came to 12 bases. The CDR3 region is CASSLVPGQSEAFF. The DNA for the CDR3 is TGTGCCAGCAGCTTAGTCCCAGGGCAGTCTGAAGCTTTCTTT.

This clone has a handful of counts. The genes are TRBV4-1 and TRBJ2-1; a weak D match, TRBD1 (6 bases). V was trimmed by 6 bases and J by 7 bases, leaving 13 bases between them. The CDR3 has 13 amino acids. The germline V gene encodes CDR1 MGHRA and CDR2 YSYEKL. CDR3 sequence reads: CASRPTGNNEQFF. In DNA, the CDR3 is TGCGCCAGCAGACCCACAGGGAATAATGAGCAGTTCTTC.

The CDR3 region is CASSISGQGKAFF. Written as DNA, the CDR3 is TGTGCCAGTAGTATATCCGGACAGGGAAAAGCTTTCTTT. The chain links TRBV19 to TRBJ1-1, with 8 positions matching TRBD1. The CDR3 contains 13 residues. Germline CDR1 and CDR2: LNHDA and SQIVND (reference sequence). After removal of 2 bases from V and 9 bases from J, the junction contained 5 bases not matched to a gene.

V gene TRBV6-1 combines with J gene TRBJ2-5; 8 nucleotides align to TRBD1. The junction had 5 bases not matched to a gene; V was cut back by 3 bases and J by 5 bases. Germline V CDR1 and CDR2: MNHNS, SASEGT. This CDR3 has 14 residues. CDR3 DNA sequence: TGTGCCAGCAGTGACGGACAGGGAGTGGAGACCCAGTACTTC. This codes for CASSDGQGVETQYF.

V and J are TRBV19 and TRBJ2-5, with 7 bases fitting TRBD1. Germline values: CDR1 LNHDA, CDR2 SQIVND (reference sequence). This CDR3 region has 17 residues. Trimming took 3 bases from V and 5 from J; bases not matched to a gene: 15. The CDR3 region has the DNA TGTGCCAGTAGTATCATCCCTTCGACAGGGATAAGGGAGACCCAGTACTTC. Its translation is CASSIIPSTGIRETQYF.

The chain employs TRBV2 and TRBJ2-7; TRBD1 matches at 7 bases. Trimming at V came to 6 bases and at J to 5 bases, leaving 10 bases not matched to a gene. Germline CDR1 reads SNHLY; CDR2 reads FYNNEI. The CDR3 runs to 14 residues. CDR3 region: CASRGTDRAHEQYF. The CDR3 bases are TGTGCCAGCAGGGGGACCGACAGGGCCCACGAGCAGTACTTC. Looking up the rest from reference TRBV2 and TRBJ2-7 gives the full variable domain: EPEVTQTPSHQVTQMGQEVILRCVPISNHLYFYWYRQILGQKVEFLVSFYNNEISEKSEIFDDQFSVERPDGSNFTLKIRSTKLEDSAMYFCASRGTDRAHEQYFGPGTRLTVT.

The chain carries TRBV29-1 and TRBJ1-1, with 10 bases aligning to TRBD1. Germline V lookup: CDR1 SQVTM, CDR2 ANQGSEA. Unmatched junction bases numbered 6, after V lost 4 bases and J lost 4 bases. This CDR3 spans 14 amino acids. The CDR3 spells CSVATGGDSTEAFF. The CDR3 region has the DNA TGCAGCGTTGCGACAGGGGGCGACTCCACTGAAGCTTTCTTT. The whole variable domain, remainder taken from reference TRBV29-1 and TRBJ1-1, is SAVISQKPSRDICQRGTSLTIQCQVDSQVTMMFWYRQQPGQSLTLIATANQGSEATYESGFVIDKFPISRPNLTFSTLTVSNMSPEDSSIYLCSVATGGDSTEAFFGQGTRLTVV.

This clone appeared a few times. The chain links TRBV7-8 to TRBJ1-6; D possibly corresponds to TRBD1 (5 bases). V was trimmed by 0 bases and J by 9 bases, leaving 12 bases between them. The germline gives CDR1 SGHVS, CDR2 FQNEAQ. The CDR3 is 15 amino acids. CDR3 region: CASSLAAGLVSPLHF. Here the CDR3 DNA reads TGTGCCAGCAGCTTAGCAGCGGGGCTTGTTTCACCCCTCCACTTT.

The chain has TRBV19 and TRBJ2-7, with 9 bases that match TRBD1. The CDR3 totals 15 residues. CDR1 is LNHDA and CDR2 is SQIVND in the germline V gene (reference sequence). V trimming: 5 bases; J trimming: 6 bases; junction bases outside the gene matches: 11. CDR3 protein: CASSAGDRVMIEQYF. DNA of the CDR3: TGTGCCAGTAGTGCGGGGGACAGGGTTATGATCGAGCAGTACTTC.

The V gene is TRBV29-1, the J gene TRBJ1-2, with TRBD1 identical over 10 bases. This CDR3 comprises 13 residues. In germline, CDR1 is SQVTM, CDR2 ANQGSEA. Losses at the gene ends were 0 bases for V and 14 bases for J; bases not matched to a gene: 9. CDR3 in amino acids: CSVEEWDRGMITF. The CDR3 coding sequence is TGCAGCGTTGAAGAATGGGACAGGGGCATGATAACCTTC.

This rearrangement joins TRBV9 to TRBJ1-1; 7 bases map to TRBD1. Germline V gene data show CDR1 as SGDLS and CDR2 as YYNGEE. V trimming: 4 bases; J trimming: 4 bases; junction bases outside the gene matches: 7. The CDR3 has 14 amino acids. The CDR3 here is CASSLTGVFTEAFF. CDR3 bases: TGTGCCAGCAGCTTAACAGGGGTTTTCACTGAAGCTTTCTTT.

The chain couples TRBV21-1 to TRBJ2-4; the D call of TRBD1 is as the table states it, not checked on the DNA. TRBV21-1 is a pseudogene segment. This CDR3 comprises 15 residues. CDR3 sequence: CASSKVQVAKNIQYF. The CDR3 DNA follows: TGTGCCAGCAGCAAAGTCCAGGTAGCCAAAAACATTCAGTACTTC.

This sequence joins TRBV18 and TRBJ1-1; TRBD1 matches 8 bases. The CDR3 spans 13 residues. J was trimmed by 2 bases and V by 9 bases; bases with no gene match: 5. Germline-derived CDR1 and CDR2 are KGHSH and LQKENI. CDR3: CASRQGPNTEAFF. The CDR3 nucleotides are TGTGCCAGTCGACAGGGGCCTAACACTGAAGCTTTCTTT.

The chain carries TRBV12-5 and TRBJ1-2; tentatively, D is TRBD1 (6 bases). Trimming left V 7 bases short and J 3 bases short, with 36 bases between. CDR1 and CDR2 from the germline V gene are LGHNT and FRNRAP. This CDR3 region has 21 residues. The CDR3 region has the DNA TGTGCTAGTGTTATGTGGACACAGGGCCTGCTGATATCCGGGAGGCACTATGGCTACACCTTC. Residues: CASVMWTQGLLISGRHYGYTF.

CDR3 sequence: CASSVQGAADEKLFF. The CDR3 DNA is TGTGCCAGCAGCGTCCAGGGGGCGGCAGATGAAAAACTGTTTTTT. The chain is built from TRBV9 and TRBJ1-4, with 8 bases that match TRBD1. V was pared by 2 bases and J by 6 bases, with 6 bases of the junction left unmatched. The CDR3 sequence is 15 residues long. Germline loops: CDR1 SGDLS, CDR2 YYNGEE.

This chain links TRBV5-5 with TRBJ1-5, with TRBD1 as a possible D gene (6 bases). CDR3 length equals 15 residues. Trimming took 0 bases from V and 3 from J, leaving 10 bases between them. In germline, CDR1 is SGHKS, CDR2 YYEKEE (reference sequence). This CDR3 is CASSLAQGLNQPQHF. Written as DNA, the CDR3 is TGTGCCAGCAGCTTGGCACAGGGCCTCAATCAGCCCCAGCATTTT.

The gene calls are TRBV27 and TRBJ2-1, with no clear D. The germline CDR1 and CDR2 sequences are MNHEY and SMNVEV (reference sequence). This CDR3 region has 12 residues. V was trimmed by 0 bases and J by 7 bases, leaving 4 bases between them. CDR3 sequence (DNA): TGTGCCAGCAGTTTATCAGCGAATGAGCAGTTCTTC. This codes for CASSLSANEQFF.

This chain uses TRBV7-6 with TRBJ2-3; D unclear. Trimming took off 1 base at V and 4 bases at J, with 9 bases between the two ends. Germline V lookup: CDR1 SGHVS, CDR2 FNYEAQ. This CDR3 region has 14 residues. CDR3 loop: CASSLGAGSDTQYF. CDR3 nucleotides: TGTGCCAGCAGCTTAGGAGCAGGATCAGATACGCAGTATTTT.

The chain recombines TRBV30 with TRBJ1-5; D gene ambiguous. With 3 bases removed from V and 3 bases from J, the gap between germline ends came to 9 bases. The CDR3 length is 13 residues. Germline-derived CDR1 and CDR2 are GTSNPN and SVGIG (reference sequence). CDR3 loop: CAWREGPNQPQHF. The CDR3 region has the DNA TGTGCCTGGAGAGAGGGTCCCAATCAGCCCCAGCATTTT.

Remarks on this clone: Germline is not matched at one junction end, which may reflect a read error. In DNA form, the CDR3 reads TGTGCCAGCAGCGTAGAGCCCGGCAACACCTCGCCCTCTGGGGCCAACGTCCTGATTTTC. Amino acid sequence: CASSVEPGNTSPSGANVLIF. The chain links TRBV9 to TRBJ2-6, with D possibly being TRBD1 (5 bases). This CDR3 has 20 residues. Germline-derived CDR1 and CDR2 are SGDLS and YYNGEE.

The chain combines TRBV5-4 with TRBJ2-7; maybe TRBD1 (6 bases). The V gene lost 3 bases and the J gene lost 0 bases, with 10 bases spanning the gap. The CDR3 has 14 residues. Germline lookup yields CDR1 SGHNT and CDR2 YYREEE (reference sequence). CDR3 DNA: TGTGCCAGCAGCTCGGACAGCAGCTCCTACGAGCAGTACTTC. It translates to CASSSDSSSYEQYF.